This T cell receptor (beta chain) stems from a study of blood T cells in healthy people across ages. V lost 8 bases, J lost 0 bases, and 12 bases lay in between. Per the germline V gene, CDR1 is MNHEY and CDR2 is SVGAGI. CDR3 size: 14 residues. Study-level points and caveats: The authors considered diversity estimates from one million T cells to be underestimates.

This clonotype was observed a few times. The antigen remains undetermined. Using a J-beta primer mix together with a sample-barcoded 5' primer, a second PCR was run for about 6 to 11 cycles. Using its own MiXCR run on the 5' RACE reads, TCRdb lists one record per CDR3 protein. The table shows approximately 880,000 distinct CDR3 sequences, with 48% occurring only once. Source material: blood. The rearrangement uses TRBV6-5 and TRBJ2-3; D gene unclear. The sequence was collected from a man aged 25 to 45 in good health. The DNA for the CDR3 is TGTGCCAGCGGCCCAAGGGTTAGCACAGATACGCAGTATTTT. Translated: CASGPRVSTDTQYF.